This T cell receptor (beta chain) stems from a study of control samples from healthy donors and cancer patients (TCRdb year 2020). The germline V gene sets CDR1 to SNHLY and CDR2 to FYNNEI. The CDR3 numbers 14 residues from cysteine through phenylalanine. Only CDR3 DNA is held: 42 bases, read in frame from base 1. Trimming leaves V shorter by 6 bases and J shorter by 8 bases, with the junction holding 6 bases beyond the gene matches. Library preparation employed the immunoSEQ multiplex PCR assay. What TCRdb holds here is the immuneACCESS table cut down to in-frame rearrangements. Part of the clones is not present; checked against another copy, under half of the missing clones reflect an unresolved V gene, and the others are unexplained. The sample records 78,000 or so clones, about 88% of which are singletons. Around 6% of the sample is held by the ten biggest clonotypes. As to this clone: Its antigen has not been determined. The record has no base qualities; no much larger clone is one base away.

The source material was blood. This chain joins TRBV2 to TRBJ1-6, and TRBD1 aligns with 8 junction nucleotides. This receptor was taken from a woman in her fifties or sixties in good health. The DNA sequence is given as TGTGCCAGCAGGACTCAGGGGGCTTATTCACCCCTCCACTTT. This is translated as CASRTQGAYSPLHF.